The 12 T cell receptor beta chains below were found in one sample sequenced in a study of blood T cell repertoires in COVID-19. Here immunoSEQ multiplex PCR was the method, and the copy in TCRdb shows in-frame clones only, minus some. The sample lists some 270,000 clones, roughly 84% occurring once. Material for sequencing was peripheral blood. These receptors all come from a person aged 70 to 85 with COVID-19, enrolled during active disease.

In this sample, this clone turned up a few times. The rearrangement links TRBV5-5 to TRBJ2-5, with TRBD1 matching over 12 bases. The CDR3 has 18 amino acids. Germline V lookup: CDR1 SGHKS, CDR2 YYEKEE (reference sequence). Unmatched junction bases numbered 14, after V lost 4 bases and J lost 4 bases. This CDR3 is CASSPGNKGQGAGETQYF. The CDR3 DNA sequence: TGTGCCAGCAGCCCCGGGAATAAGGGACAGGGGGCAGGAGAGACCCAGTACTTC.

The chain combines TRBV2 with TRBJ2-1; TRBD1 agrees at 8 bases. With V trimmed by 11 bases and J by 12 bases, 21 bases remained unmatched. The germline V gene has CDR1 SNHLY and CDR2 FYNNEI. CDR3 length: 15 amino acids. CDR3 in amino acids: CAARGRTGLTTGQFF. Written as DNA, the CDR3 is TGTGCCGCCAGGGGCAGGACAGGGCTTACTACGGGGCAGTTCTTC.

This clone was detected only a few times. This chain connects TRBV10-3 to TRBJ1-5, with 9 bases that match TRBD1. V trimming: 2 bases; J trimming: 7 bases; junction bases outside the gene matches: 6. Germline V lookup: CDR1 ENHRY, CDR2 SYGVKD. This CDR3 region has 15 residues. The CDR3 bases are TGTGCCATCAGTGAGGACAGGGGGTCAGGCCAGCCCCAGCATTTT. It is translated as CAISEDRGSGQPQHF.

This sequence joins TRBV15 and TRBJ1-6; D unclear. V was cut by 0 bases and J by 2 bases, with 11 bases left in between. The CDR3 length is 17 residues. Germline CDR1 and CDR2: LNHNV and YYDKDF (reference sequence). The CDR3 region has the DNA TGTGCCACCAGCAGAGATTCCCGTCTAGCCTATAATTCACCCCTCCACTTT. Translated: CATSRDSRLAYNSPLHF.

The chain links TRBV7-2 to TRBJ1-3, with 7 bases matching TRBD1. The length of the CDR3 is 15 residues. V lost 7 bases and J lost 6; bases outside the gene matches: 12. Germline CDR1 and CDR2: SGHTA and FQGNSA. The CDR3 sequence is CASKGGRVMENTIYF. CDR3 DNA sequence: TGTGCCAGCAAAGGGGGCCGAGTTATGGAAAACACCATATATTTT.

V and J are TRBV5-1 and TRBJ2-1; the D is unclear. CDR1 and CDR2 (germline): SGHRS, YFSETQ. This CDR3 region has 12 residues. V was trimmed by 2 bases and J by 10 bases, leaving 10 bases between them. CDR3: CASSFLRGEQFF. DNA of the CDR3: TGCGCCAGCAGCTTTTTACGAGGAGAGCAGTTCTTC.

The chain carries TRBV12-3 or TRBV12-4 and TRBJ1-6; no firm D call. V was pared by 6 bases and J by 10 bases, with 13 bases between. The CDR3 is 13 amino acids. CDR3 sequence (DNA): TGTGCCAGCAGAAACACGGGAGGATCACCCCTCCACTTT. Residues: CASRNTGGSPLHF.

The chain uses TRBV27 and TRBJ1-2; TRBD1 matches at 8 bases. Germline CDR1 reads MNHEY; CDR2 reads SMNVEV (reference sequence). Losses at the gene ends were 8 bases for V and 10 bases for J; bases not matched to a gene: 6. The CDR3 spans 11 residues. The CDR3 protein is CASGQTGAYTF. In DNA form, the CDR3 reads TGTGCCAGCGGCCAGACAGGGGCCTACACCTTC.

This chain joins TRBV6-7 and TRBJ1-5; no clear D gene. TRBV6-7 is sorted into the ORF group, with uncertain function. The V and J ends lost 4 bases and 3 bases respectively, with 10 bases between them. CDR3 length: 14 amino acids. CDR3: CASSLDILNQPQHF. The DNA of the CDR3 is TGTGCCAGCAGTTTAGACATCCTCAATCAGCCCCAGCATTTT.

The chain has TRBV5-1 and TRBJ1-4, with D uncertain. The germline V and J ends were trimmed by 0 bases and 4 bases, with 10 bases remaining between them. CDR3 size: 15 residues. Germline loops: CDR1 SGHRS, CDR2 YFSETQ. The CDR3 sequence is CASSLASAGNEKLFF. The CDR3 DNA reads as TGCGCCAGCAGCTTGGCGTCCGCGGGTAATGAAAAACTGTTTTTT.

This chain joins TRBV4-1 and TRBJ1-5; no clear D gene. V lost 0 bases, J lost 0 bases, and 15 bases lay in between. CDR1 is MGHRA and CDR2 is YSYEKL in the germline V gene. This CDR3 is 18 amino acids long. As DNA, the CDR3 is TGCGCCAGCAGCCAAGATGGAAACAGTTTTTATAGCAATCAGCCCCAGCATTTT. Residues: CASSQDGNSFYSNQPQHF.

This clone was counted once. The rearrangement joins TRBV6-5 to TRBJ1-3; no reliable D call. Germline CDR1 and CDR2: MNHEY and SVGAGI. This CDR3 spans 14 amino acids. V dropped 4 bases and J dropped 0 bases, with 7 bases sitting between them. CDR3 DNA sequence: TGTGCCAGCAGTTCAGGATACTCTGGAAACACCATATATTTT. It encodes CASSSGYSGNTIYF.